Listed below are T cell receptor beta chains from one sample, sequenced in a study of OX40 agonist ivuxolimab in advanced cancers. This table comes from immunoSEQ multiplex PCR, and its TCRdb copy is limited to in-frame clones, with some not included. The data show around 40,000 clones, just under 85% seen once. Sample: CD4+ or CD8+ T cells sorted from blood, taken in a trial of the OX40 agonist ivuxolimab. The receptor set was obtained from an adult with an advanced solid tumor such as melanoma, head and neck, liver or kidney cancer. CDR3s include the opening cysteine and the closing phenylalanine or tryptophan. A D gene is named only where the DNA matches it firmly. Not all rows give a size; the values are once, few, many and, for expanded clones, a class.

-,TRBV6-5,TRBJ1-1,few,TGTGCCAGCAGTTCGAGGCCGGCTAACACTGAAGCTTTCTTT,CASSSRPANTEAFF
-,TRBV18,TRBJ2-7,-,TGTGCCAGCTCTCCCCGCCAGGGGCTCGGCGAGCAGTACTTC,CASSPRQGLGEQYF
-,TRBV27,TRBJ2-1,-,TGTGCCAGCAGTTTCCGGGACGACGGTGAGCAGTTCTTC,CASSFRDDGEQFF
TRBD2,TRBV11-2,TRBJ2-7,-,TGTGCCAGCAGCTCCCAAGCGGGAGGTGGGTACGAGCAGTACTTC,CASSSQAGGGYEQYF
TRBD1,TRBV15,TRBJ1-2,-,TGTGCCACCAGCAGCCGGGACAGGGGGTTCGGGGGCTACACCTTC,CATSSRDRGFGGYTF
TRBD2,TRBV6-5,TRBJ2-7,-,TGTGCCAGCAGTTCAGCGGGAGCCGGATACGAGCAGTACTTC,CASSSAGAGYEQYF
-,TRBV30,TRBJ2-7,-,TGTGCCTGGAGGAAGGACTACCACTACGAGCAGTACTTC,CAWRKDYHYEQYF
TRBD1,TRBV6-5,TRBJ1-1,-,TGTGCCAGCAGCCGACAGGGAGACACTGAAGCTTTCTTT,CASSRQGDTEAFF
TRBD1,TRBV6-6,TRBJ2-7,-,TGTGCCAGCAGACTCCGGGACAGGGGCTACGAGCAGTACTTC,CASRLRDRGYEQYF
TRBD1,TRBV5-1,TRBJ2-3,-,TGCGCCAGCAGGGGACAGATGGAAGATACGCAGTATTTT,CASRGQMEDTQYF
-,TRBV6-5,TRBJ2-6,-,TGTGCCAGCAGGATGGGGGTCTCTGGGGCCAACGTCCTGACTTTC,CASRMGVSGANVLTF
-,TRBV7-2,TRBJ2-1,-,TGTGCCAGCAGCTTAGCTCAAAGTTCCTACAATGAGCAGTTCTTC,CASSLAQSSYNEQFF
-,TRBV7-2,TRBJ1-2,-,TGTGCCAGCAGACGGTCCTCCTCTAACTATGGCTACACCTTC,CASRRSSSNYGYTF
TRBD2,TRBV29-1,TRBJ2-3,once,TGCAGCGTTGAAATGGTAGCGGGAGGAGCAGATACGCAGTATTTT,CSVEMVAGGADTQYF
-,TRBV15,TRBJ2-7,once,TGTGCCACCAGCAGAGAACCCGCCTTGGGCGACGAGCAGTACTTC,CATSREPALGDEQYF
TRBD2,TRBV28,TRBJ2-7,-,TGTGCCAGCAGTTCTAGCGGGACATCACTATTCGGGCAGTACTTC,CASSSSGTSLFGQYF
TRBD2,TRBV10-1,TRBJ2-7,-,TGCGCCAGCAGTGAGTCGGCTAGCGGAGCCTACGAGCAGTACTTC,CASSESASGAYEQYF
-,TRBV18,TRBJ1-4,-,TGTGCCAGCTCACGGCGTGGCAGTTTGAATGAAAAACTGTTTTTT,CASSRRGSLNEKLFF
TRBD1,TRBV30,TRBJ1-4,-,TGTGCCTGCACCGGGACAGGGGGAGAAAAACTGTTTTTT,CACTGTGGEKLFF
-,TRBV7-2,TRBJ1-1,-,TGTGCCAGCAGCTTAGACTGGGGGCGCTCTGCTTTCTTT,CASSLDWGRSAFF
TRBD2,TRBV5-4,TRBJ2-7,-,TGTGCCAGCAGCTTCGAAGCGGGGGGCTCCTACGAGCAGTACTTC,CASSFEAGGSYEQYF
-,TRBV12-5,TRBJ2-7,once,TGTGCTAGTGGTTTGAAAGGGCAGTACTACGAGCAGTACTTC,CASGLKGQYYEQYF
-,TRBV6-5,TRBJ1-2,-,TGTGCCAGCAGTCCGACGAGGGAGCGGGGCTACACCTTC,CASSPTRERGYTF
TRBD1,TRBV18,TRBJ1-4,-,TGTGCCAGCTCACCAGTGGCAGGGGGCGCGACTAATGAAAAACTGTTTTTT,CASSPVAGGATNEKLFF
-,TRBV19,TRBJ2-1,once,TGTGCCAGTAGTCCCCTAGCGAACCGGTACAATGAGCAGTTCTTC,CASSPLANRYNEQFF
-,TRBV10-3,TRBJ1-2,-,TGTGCCACCGGGTTTCAGGGCGGGGGCTACACCTTC,CATGFQGGGYTF